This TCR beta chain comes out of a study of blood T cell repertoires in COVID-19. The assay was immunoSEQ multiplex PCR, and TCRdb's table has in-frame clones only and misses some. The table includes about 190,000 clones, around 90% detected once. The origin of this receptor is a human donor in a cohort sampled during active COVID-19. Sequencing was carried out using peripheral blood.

The DNA of the CDR3 is TGTGCCAGCAGCTTAGCGGGGGGGGAGATCAATGAGCAGTTCTTC. Amino acids: CASSLAGGEINEQFF. The rearrangement joins TRBV7-2 to TRBJ2-1; TRBD2 aligns across 7 bases. From germline, CDR1 is SGHTA and CDR2 FQGNSA. CDR3 length: 15 residues. J was trimmed by 6 bases and V by 0 bases; bases with no gene match: 5.